Listed below are T cell receptor beta chains from one sample, sequenced in a study of beta chain features in type 1 diabetes. Only in-frame clones appear in the TCRdb table, and some are missing; sequencing was by immunoSEQ multiplex PCR. The sample lists some 410,000 clones, about 15% seen once, with approximately 0.035% in the top ten. Sequenced material: naive CD4+ T cells from blood. The origin of the receptors is a man aged 30-40 years in good health. The CDR3 runs from the conserved cysteine through the conserved F or W. D genes are given only for firm matches. Some rows mark clone size as missing; the rest say once, few, many or name a class of expanded clone.

CDR3	DNA	V	J	D	size
CSVEYLAAGEQYF	TGCAGCGTTGAATACCTAGCGGCTGGCGAGCAGTACTTC	TRBV29-1	TRBJ2-7	TRBD2	few
CASSSITDTQYF	TGTGCCAGCAGCTCGATCACAGATACGCAGTATTTT	TRBV13	TRBJ2-3	-	many
CASSTSGIWGNEQFF	TGTGCCAGCAGCACGAGCGGGATCTGGGGCAATGAGCAGTTCTTC	TRBV11-3	TRBJ2-1	TRBD2	few
CASSLGGQGLQETQYF	TGTGCCAGCAGCTTGGGTGGACAGGGGCTCCAAGAGACCCAGTACTTC	TRBV5-6	TRBJ2-5	TRBD1	few
CASSPHRGLEQYF	TGTGCCAGCAGCCCCCACCGGGGGCTAGAGCAGTATTTT	TRBV21-1	TRBJ2-3	-	-
CASSPGQETQYF	TGTGCCAGCTCACCTGGCCAAGAGACCCAGTACTTC	TRBV18	TRBJ2-5	-	-
CASSLRPSGEYNEQFF	TGTGCCAGCAGCTTGCGGCCTAGCGGGGAGTACAATGAGCAGTTCTTC	TRBV5-4	TRBJ2-1	TRBD2	-
CASSPQMNTEAFF	TGCGCCAGCAGCCCCCAGATGAACACTGAAGCTTTCTTT	TRBV5-1	TRBJ1-1	-	few
CASRDSVDQPQHF	TGTGCCAGCAGGGACAGTGTCGATCAGCCCCAGCATTTT	TRBV6-6	TRBJ1-5	-	-
CASSWGIDQPQHF	TGTGCCAGCAGCTGGGGGATCGATCAGCCCCAGCATTTT	TRBV5-4	TRBJ1-5	-	few
CASSGQGLSNSPLHF	TGTGCCAGCAGCGGACAGGGGTTGTCTAATTCACCCCTCCACTTT	TRBV9	TRBJ1-6	TRBD1	-
CASTRGTSTDTQYF	TGTGCCAGCACAAGAGGCACTAGCACAGATACGCAGTATTTT	TRBV6-5	TRBJ2-3	-	-
CATQTLDRPYEQYF	TGTGCCACCCAAACTCTTGACAGGCCCTACGAGCAGTACTTC	TRBV27	TRBJ2-7	-	-
CASSPISGANVLTF	TGTGCCAGCAGCCCCATCTCCGGGGCCAACGTCCTGACTTTC	TRBV11-1	TRBJ2-6	-	few
CASSSGAKQGHTQYF	TGTGCCAGCAGTTCCGGAGCCAAACAGGGGCATACGCAGTATTTT	TRBV28	TRBJ2-3	TRBD1	-
CASSDGVLAASYEQYF	TGTGCCAGCAGCGACGGGGTACTAGCGGCCTCCTACGAGCAGTACTTC	TRBV7-2	TRBJ2-7	TRBD2	-
CASSIGQWGYTF	TGTGCCAGCAGCATAGGACAGTGGGGCTACACCTTC	TRBV7-9	TRBJ1-2	-	-
CSVGTNSGNTIYF	TGCAGCGTTGGGACAAACTCTGGAAACACCATATATTTT	TRBV29-1	TRBJ1-3	-	-
CASSPTARETQYF	TGTGCCAGCTCACCCACGGCGCGGGAGACCCAGTACTTC	TRBV18	TRBJ2-5	-	-
CATQSGQGTGELFF	TGTGCCACCCAGTCGGGACAGGGGACCGGGGAGCTGTTTTTT	TRBV10-3	TRBJ2-2	TRBD1	few
CASSPSQGSHTEAFF	TGCGCCAGCAGCCCCTCGCAGGGCAGTCACACTGAAGCTTTCTTT	TRBV4-1	TRBJ1-1	-	-
CASSLDAPSTDTQYF	TGTGCCAGCAGCTTAGATGCCCCCTCCACAGATACGCAGTATTTT	TRBV11-2	TRBJ2-3	-	once
CAWSGGLQETQYF	TGTGCCTGGAGTGGCGGGCTACAAGAGACCCAGTACTTC	TRBV30	TRBJ2-5	-	-
CASSPQTVYQETQYF	TGTGCCAGCTCACCACAAACTGTGTACCAAGAGACCCAGTACTTC	TRBV18	TRBJ2-5	-	-
CAWTSTTEAFF	TGTGCCTGGACGTCCACCACTGAAGCTTTCTTT	TRBV30	TRBJ1-1	-	few
CASSMNTGELFF	TGTGCCAGCAGCATGAACACCGGGGAGCTGTTTTTT	TRBV7-2	TRBJ2-2	-	-
CASGARGGEKLFF	TGTGCCAGCGGGGCCAGGGGTGGAGAAAAACTGTTTTTT	TRBV2	TRBJ1-4	-	-
CASSGDRNGYTF	TGTGCCAGCAGTGGAGACAGAAACGGCTACACCTTC	TRBV6-4	TRBJ1-2	-	few
CASSLVNQPQHF	TGTGCCAGCAGCTTAGTGAATCAGCCCCAGCATTTT	TRBV7-2	TRBJ1-5	-	-
CASSYTKSSNQPQHF	TGTGCCAGCAGTTACACAAAGAGTTCCAATCAGCCCCAGCATTTT	TRBV6-6	TRBJ1-5	-	few
CASSRGQGPLEQYF	TGTGCCAGCAGTCGGGGACAGGGGCCCCTCGAGCAGTACTTC	TRBV9	TRBJ2-7	TRBD1	few
CASSALAGNTGELFF	TGTGCCAGCAGTGCGTTAGCGGGAAACACCGGGGAGCTGTTTTTT	TRBV6-1	TRBJ2-2	TRBD2	-
CASSSLGHEQYF	TGTGCCAGCAGTTCCTTAGGACACGAGCAGTACTTC	TRBV6-6	TRBJ2-7	-	few
CASSLGFQETQYF	TGCGCCAGCAGCTTGGGGTTCCAAGAGACCCAGTACTTC	TRBV5-1	TRBJ2-5	-	-
CASSQDRPGVVRANEKLFF	TGCGCCAGCAGCCAAGATCGTCCAGGGGTCGTTAGGGCTAATGAAAAACTGTTTTTT	TRBV4-3	TRBJ1-4	-	few
CASSESLSVLADTQYF	TGTGCCAGCAGTGAATCCCTTAGCGTGCTGGCAGATACGCAGTATTTT	TRBV25-1	TRBJ2-3	-	few
CASSLVSGSRNEQFF	TGTGCCAGCAGCTTAGTTAGCGGGAGTAGGAATGAGCAGTTCTTC	TRBV7-2	TRBJ2-1	TRBD2	few
CASSITGTGEETQYF	TGTGCCAGCAGCATAACCGGGACAGGGGAGGAGACCCAGTACTTC	TRBV7-7	TRBJ2-5	TRBD1	-
CASSSAGLLTGEQFF	TGTGCCAGCAGCTCCGCGGGACTCCTAACGGGGGAGCAGTTCTTC	TRBV7-2	TRBJ2-1	-	-
CASSLDVGGSPFYEQYF	TGTGCCAGCAGCTTGGATGTTGGCGGCAGCCCCTTCTACGAGCAGTACTTC	TRBV5-4	TRBJ2-7	-	-
CASSEAGVGETQYF	TGTGCCAGCAGTGAGGCGGGAGTAGGGGAGACCCAGTACTTC	TRBV6-1	TRBJ2-5	TRBD2	few
CASSGRNNEQFF	TGTGCCAGCAGTGGCCGGAACAATGAGCAGTTCTTC	TRBV6-5	TRBJ2-1	-	few
CSVSGTGSGYTF	TGCAGCGTTTCCGGGACAGGCTCTGGCTACACCTTC	TRBV29-1	TRBJ1-2	TRBD1	-
CASSGGQGMYEQYF	TGTGCCAGCAGCGGTGGACAGGGGATGTACGAGCAGTACTTC	TRBV13	TRBJ2-7	TRBD1	-